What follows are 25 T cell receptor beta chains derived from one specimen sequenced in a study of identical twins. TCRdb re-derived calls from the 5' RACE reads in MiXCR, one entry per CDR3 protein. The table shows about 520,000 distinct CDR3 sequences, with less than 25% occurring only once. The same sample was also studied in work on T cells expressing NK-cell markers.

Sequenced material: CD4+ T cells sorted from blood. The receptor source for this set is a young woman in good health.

The CDR3 bases are TGTGCCAGCACGCTGGGACAGTCAAGCAATGAGCAGTTCTTC. It is translated as CASTLGQSSNEQFF. The gene calls are TRBV11-1 and TRBJ2-1; TRBD1 agrees at 7 bases. Germline V gene data show CDR1 as SGHAT and CDR2 as FQDESV (reference sequence). CDR3 length: 14 amino acids. V gave up 7 bases and J gave up 6 bases; unmatched junction bases: 9.

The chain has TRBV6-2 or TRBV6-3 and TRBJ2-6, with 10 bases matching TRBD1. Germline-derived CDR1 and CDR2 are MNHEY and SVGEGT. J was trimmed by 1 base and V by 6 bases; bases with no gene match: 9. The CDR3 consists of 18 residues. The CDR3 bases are TGTGCCAGCAGCACGACCACGGGACAGGGGTCTGGGGCCAACGTCCTGACTTTC. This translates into CASSTTTGQGSGANVLTF.

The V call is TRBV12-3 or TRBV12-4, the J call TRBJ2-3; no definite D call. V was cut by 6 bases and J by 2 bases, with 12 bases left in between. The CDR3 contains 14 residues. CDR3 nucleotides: TGTGCCAGCAGCTATCCGAATCCCACAGATACGCAGTATTTT. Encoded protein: CASSYPNPTDTQYF.

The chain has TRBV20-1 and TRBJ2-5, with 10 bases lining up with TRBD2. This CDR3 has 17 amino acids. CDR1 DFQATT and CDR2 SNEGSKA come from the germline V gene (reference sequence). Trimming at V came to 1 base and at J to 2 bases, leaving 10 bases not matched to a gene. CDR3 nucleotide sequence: TGCAGTGCTAGAGGCCTAGCGGGAGTCGGAAGGCAAGAGACCCAGTACTTC. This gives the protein CSARGLAGVGRQETQYF.

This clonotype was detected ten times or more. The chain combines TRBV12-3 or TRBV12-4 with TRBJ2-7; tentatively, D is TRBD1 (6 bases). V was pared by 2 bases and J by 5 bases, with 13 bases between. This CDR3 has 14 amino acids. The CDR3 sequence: CASSLRAGDHEQYF. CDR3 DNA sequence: TGTGCCAGCAGTTTACGGGCAGGGGATCACGAGCAGTACTTC.

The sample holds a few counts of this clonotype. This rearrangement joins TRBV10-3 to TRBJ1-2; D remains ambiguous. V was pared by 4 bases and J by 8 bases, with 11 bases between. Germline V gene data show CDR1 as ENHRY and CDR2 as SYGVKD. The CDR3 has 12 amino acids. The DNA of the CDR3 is TGTGCCATCAGTGGGACCTCCCAGGGCTACACCTTC. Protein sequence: CAISGTSQGYTF.

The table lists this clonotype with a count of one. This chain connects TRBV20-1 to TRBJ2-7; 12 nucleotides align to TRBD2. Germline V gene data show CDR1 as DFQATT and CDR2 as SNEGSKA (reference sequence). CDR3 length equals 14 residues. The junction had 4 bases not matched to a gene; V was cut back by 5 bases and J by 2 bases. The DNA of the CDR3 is TGCAGTGCTGGGACTAGCGGGTTCGCCTACGAGCAGTACTTC. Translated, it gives CSAGTSGFAYEQYF.

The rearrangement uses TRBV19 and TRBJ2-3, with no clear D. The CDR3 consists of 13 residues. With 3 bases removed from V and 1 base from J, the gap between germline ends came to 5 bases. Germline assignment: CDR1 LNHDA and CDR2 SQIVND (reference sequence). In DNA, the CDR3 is TGTGCCAGTAGTATTGGACGCACAGATACGCAGTATTTT. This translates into CASSIGRTDTQYF.

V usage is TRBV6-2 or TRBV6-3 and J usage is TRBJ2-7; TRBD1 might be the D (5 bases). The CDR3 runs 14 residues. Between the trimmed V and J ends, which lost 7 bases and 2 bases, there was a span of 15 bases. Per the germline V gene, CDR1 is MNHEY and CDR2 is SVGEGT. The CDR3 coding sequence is TGTGCCAGCACGCCTTCGGGCAGGGCCTACGAGCAGTACTTC. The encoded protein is CASTPSGRAYEQYF.

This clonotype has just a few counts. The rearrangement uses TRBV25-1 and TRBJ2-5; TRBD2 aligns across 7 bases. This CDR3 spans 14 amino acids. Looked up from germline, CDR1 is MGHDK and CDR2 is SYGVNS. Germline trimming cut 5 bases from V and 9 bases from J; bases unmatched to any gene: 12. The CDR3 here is CASSRERGTVAQYF. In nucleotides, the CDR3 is TGTGCCAGCAGTCGGGAGCGGGGTACTGTAGCCCAGTACTTC.

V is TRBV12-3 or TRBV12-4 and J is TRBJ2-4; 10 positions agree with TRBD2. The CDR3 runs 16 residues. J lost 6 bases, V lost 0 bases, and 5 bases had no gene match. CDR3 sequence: CASSLALAGVGNIQYF. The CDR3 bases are TGTGCCAGCAGTTTAGCGCTAGCGGGGGTAGGAAACATTCAGTACTTC.

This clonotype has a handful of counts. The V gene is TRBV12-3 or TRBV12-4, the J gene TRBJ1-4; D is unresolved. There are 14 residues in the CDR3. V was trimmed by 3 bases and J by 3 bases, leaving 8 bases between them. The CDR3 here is CASSLWAANEKLFF. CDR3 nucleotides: TGTGCCAGCAGTTTGTGGGCTGCTAATGAAAAACTGTTTTTT.

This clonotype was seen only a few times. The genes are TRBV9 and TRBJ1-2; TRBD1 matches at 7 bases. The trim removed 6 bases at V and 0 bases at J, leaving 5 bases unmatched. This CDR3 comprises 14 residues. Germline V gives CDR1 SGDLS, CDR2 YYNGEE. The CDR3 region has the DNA TGTGCCAGCACCATGGACAGGACTAACTATGGCTACACCTTC. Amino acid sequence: CASTMDRTNYGYTF.

CDR3 bases: TGCAGTGCTAGGGCTCCATCGGGGGGGGCTCGCGAGCAGTACTTC. Translation gives CSARAPSGGAREQYF. The rearrangement links TRBV20-1 to TRBJ2-7; 8 nucleotides line up with TRBD2. The CDR3 spans 15 residues. V shed 3 bases and J 6 bases; nucleotides not matched to a gene: 13. Per the germline V gene, CDR1 is DFQATT and CDR2 is SNEGSKA (reference sequence).

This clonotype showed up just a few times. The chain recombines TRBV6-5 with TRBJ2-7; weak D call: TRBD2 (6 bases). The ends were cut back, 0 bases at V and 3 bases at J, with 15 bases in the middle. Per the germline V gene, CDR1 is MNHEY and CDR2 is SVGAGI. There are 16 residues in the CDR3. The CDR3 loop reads CASSYSRPGVDYEQYF. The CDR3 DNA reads TGTGCCAGCAGTTACTCGAGGCCGGGGGTTGACTACGAGCAGTACTTC.

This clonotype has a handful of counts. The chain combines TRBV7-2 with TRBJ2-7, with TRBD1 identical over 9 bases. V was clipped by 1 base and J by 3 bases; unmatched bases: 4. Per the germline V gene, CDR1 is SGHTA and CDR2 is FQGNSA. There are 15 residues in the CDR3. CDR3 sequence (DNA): TGTGCCAGCAGCTTAGACAGGGGGCTCCACTACGAGCAGTACTTC. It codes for CASSLDRGLHYEQYF.

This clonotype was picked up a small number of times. The chain's CDR3 is CATRLRGSGANVLTF. The CDR3 DNA follows: TGTGCCACCCGACTTAGGGGGTCTGGGGCCAACGTCCTGACTTTC. The chain links TRBV27 to TRBJ2-6; maybe TRBD1 (6 bases). Germline V gene lookup returns CDR1 MNHEY and CDR2 SMNVEV (reference sequence). The ends were cut back, 10 bases at V and 1 base at J, with 14 bases in the middle. The CDR3 sequence is 15 residues long.

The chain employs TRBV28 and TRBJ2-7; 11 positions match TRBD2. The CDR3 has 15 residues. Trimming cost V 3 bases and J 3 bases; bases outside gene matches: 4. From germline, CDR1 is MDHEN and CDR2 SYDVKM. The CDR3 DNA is TGTGCCAGCAGTTTTCGCCTAGCGGGAGGCTACGAGCAGTACTTC. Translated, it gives CASSFRLAGGYEQYF.

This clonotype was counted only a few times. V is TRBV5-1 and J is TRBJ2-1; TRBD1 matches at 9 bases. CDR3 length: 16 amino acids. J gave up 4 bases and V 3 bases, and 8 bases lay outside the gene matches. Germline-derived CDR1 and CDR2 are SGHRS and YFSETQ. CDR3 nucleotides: TGCGCCAGCAGCTCCATAGGGACAGGGAGGTACAATGAGCAGTTCTTC. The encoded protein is CASSSIGTGRYNEQFF.

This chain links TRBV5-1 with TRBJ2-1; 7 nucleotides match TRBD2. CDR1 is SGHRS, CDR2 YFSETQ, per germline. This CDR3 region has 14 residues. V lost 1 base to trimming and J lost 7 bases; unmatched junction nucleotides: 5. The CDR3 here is CASSLSGGGNEQFF. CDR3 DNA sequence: TGCGCCAGCAGCTTGTCGGGGGGAGGGAATGAGCAGTTCTTC.

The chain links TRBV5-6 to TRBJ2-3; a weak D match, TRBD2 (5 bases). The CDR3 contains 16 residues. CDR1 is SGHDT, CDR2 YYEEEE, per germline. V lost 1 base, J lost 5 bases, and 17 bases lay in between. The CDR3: CASSLRVTSEGDTQYF. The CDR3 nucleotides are TGTGCCAGCAGCTTGAGGGTTACGAGCGAGGGAGATACGCAGTATTTT. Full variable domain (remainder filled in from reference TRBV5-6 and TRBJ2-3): DAGVTQSPTHLIKTRGQQVTLRCSPKSGHDTVSWYQQALGQGPQFIFQYYEEEERQRGNFPDRFSGHQFPNYSSELNVNALLLGDSALYLCASSLRVTSEGDTQYFGPGTRLTVL.

CDR3 in amino acids: CASGLWREQYF. CDR3 DNA sequence: TGTGCCAGCGGCCTCTGGAGGGAGCAGTACTTC. V gene TRBV6-2 or TRBV6-3 combines with J gene TRBJ2-7, with a tentative D call TRBD2 (5 bases). Trimming pared 8 bases from V and 7 bases from J, leaving 12 bases between. CDR1 is MNHEY and CDR2 is SVGEGT in the germline V gene. The CDR3 runs to 11 residues.

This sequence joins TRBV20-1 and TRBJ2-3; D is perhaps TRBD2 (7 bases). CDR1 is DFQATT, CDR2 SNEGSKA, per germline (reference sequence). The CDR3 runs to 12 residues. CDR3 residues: CTLKGGGDTQYF. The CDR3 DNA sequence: TGCACCCTTAAAGGGGGGGGAGATACGCAGTATTTT.

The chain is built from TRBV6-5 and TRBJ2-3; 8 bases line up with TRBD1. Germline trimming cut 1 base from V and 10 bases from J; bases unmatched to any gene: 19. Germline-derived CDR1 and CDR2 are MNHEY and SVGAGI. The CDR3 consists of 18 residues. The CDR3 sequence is CASSYYSPRGQGRYPQYF. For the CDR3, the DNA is TGTGCCAGCAGTTACTACTCTCCCCGCGGACAGGGCCGATACCCGCAGTATTTT.

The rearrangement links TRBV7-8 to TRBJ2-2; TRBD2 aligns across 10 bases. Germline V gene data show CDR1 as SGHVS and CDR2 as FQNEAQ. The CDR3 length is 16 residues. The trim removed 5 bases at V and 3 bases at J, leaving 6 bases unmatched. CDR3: CASSPPGLADTGELFF. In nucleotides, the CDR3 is TGTGCCAGCAGCCCCCCCGGACTAGCGGACACCGGGGAGCTGTTTTTT.